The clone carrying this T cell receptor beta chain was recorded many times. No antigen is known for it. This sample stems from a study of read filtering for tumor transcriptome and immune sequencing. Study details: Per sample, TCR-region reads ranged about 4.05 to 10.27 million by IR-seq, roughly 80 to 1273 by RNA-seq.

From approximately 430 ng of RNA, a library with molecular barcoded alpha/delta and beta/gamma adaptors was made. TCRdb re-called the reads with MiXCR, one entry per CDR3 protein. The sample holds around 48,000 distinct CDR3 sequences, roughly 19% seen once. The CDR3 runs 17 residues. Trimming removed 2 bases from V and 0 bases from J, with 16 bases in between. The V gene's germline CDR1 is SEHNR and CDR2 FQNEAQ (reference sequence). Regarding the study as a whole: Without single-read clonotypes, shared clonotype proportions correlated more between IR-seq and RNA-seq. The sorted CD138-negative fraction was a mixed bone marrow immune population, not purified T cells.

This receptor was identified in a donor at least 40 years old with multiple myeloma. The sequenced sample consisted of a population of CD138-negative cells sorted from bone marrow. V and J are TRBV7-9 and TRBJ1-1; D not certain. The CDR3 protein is CASSLLPREAMNTEAFF. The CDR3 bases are TGTGCCAGCAGCTTACTCCCTCGGGAAGCCATGAACACTGAAGCTTTCTTT.